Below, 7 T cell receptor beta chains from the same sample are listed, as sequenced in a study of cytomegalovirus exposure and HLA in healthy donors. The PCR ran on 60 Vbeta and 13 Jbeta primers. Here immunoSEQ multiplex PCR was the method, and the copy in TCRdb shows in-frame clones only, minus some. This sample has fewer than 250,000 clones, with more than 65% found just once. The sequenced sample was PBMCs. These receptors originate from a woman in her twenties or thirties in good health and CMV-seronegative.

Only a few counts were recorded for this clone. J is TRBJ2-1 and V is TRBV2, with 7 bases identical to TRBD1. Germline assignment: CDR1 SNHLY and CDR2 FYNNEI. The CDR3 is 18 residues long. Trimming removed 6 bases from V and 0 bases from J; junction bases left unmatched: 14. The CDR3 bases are TGTGCCAGCAGCCTACAGGGGCCCGGGCTCGGCTCCTACAATGAGCAGTTCTTC. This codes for CASSLQGPGLGSYNEQFF.

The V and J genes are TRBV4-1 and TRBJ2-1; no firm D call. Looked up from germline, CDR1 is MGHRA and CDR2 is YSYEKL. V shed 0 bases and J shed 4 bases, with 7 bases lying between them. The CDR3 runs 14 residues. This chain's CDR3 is CASSQENSYNEQFF. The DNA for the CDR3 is TGCGCCAGCAGCCAAGAAAACAGTTACAATGAGCAGTTCTTC.

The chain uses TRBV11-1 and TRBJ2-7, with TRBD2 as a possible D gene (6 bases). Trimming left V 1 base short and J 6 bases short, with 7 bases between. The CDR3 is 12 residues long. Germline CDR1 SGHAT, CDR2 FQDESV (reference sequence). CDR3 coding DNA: TGTGCCAGCAGCTTAGGGGACTCCGAGCAGTACTTC. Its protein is CASSLGDSEQYF.

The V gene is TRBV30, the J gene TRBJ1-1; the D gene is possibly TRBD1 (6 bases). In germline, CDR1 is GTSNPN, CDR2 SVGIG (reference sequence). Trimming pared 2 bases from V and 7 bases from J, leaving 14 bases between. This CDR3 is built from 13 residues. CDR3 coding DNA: TGTGCCTGGAGTCAAGGCAGGGGTAGTGAAGCTTTCTTT. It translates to CAWSQGRGSEAFF.

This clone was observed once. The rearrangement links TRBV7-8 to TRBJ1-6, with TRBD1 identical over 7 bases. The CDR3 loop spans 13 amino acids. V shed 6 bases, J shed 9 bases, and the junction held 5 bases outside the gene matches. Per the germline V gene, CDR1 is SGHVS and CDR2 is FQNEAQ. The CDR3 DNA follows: TGTGCCAGCAGTCAGGGGGTTAGTTCACCCCTCCACTTT. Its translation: CASSQGVSSPLHF.

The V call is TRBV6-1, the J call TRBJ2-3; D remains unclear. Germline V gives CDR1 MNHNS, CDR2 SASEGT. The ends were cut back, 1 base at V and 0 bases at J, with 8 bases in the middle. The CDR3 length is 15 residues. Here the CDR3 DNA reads TGTGCCAGCAGTGAAGATCGTGGCAGCACAGATACGCAGTATTTT. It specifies CASSEDRGSTDTQYF.

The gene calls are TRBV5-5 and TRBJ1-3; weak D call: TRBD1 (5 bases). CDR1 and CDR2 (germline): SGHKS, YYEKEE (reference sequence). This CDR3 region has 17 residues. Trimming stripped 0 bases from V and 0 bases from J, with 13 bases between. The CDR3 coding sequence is TGTGCCAGCAGCTTGGCCAGGGACTGGAGCTCTGGAAACACCATATATTTT. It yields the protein CASSLARDWSSGNTIYF. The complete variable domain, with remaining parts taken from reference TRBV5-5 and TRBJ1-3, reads DAGVTQSPTHLIKTRGQQVTLRCSPISGHKSVSWYQQVLGQGPQFIFQYYEKEERGRGNFPDRFSARQFPNYSSELNVNALLLGDSALYLCASSLARDWSSGNTIYFGEGSWLTVV.